This TCR beta chain was documented in a study of identifying expanded T cells in peripheral blood. During the collection period, no donor immune events like infections were recorded. The study, taken as a whole, reports: Over two and four weeks, about 15 and 18 clones changed, versus more than 1 between replicates. Approximately 2-week clone count variance significantly increased as total template count grew.

Some clones are missing from TCRdb's copy, which holds only in-frame ones; the method was immunoSEQ multiplex PCR. The sample has about 85,000 clones, 88% seen once. Regarding this clone: Its antigen remains unidentified.

Germline V CDR1 and CDR2: MNHEY, SMNVEV (reference sequence). This CDR3 comprises 16 residues. Trimming left V 4 bases short and J 0 bases short, with 16 bases between. J is TRBJ2-7 and V is TRBV27, with a possible D match to TRBD1 (6 bases). The receptor comes from a person aged 18 to 75 in good health. Input material: blood. Written as DNA, the CDR3 is TGTGCCAGCAGTTACCTCCGGACAGAGAGCTCCTACGAGCAGTACTTC. This encodes CASSYLRTESSYEQYF.